One TCR beta chain is described in this entry. Sorted-subset replicate PCR reactions were performed with around 210 ng DNA, corresponding to some 32,000 T cell genomes. Measured with immunoSEQ multiplex PCR; TCRdb has only the in-frame clones, and not every one. The data show 2 million to 2.5 million clones, around 92% seen once. These data originate in a study of shared clonotypes between healthy human individuals. Background on the study: Researchers assigned three CD4 naive, three CD4 memory, two CD8 naive and one CD8 memory plate to each donor.

Germline loops: CDR1 MDHEN, CDR2 SYDVKM. The V segment lost 6 bases and the J segment 4 bases; nucleotides outside the gene matches: 3. CDR3 length: 13 amino acids. The sample was naive CD4+ T cells from PBMCs. The subset was: CD45RA+ positively selected. The chain uses TRBV28 and TRBJ1-5; 7 bases agree with TRBD1. This clonotype was sampled from a man aged 18 to 30 in good health. Some clones in this sample may be carry-over from other donors' samples. The CDR3 loop is CASRWDSNQPQHF. CDR3 nucleotides: TGTGCCAGCAGATGGGACAGTAATCAGCCCCAGCATTTT.